One sample yielded the 31 T cell receptor beta chains listed below, sequenced in a study of response to subunit inactivated influenza vaccine. TCRdb re-called the RT-PCR reads through MiXCR, storing one row per CDR3 protein. The sample yields some 570,000 distinct CDR3 sequences, around 11% seen once. The sample also formed part of further work on T cells expressing NK-cell markers. As that report states: With UMIs, 5'RACE template switching was used to make TCR beta cDNA.

This specimen was PBMCs from blood, taken on the day of vaccination. The receptors come from a man aged 45 to 65 who received an inactivated influenza vaccine.

CDR3 protein: CASGPRQGYNEQFF. CDR3 nucleotides: TGTGCCAGCGGCCCTAGGCAGGGATACAATGAGCAGTTCTTC. The chain is built from TRBV19 and TRBJ2-1, with D possibly TRBD1 on 5 matching bases. The V end lost 9 bases, the J end lost 4 bases, and 16 bases lay between the germline ends. The CDR3 is made up of 14 amino acids. Germline-derived CDR1 and CDR2 are LNHDA and SQIVND (reference sequence).

This chain links TRBV12-3 or TRBV12-4 with TRBJ2-3; tentatively, D is TRBD2 (6 bases). The CDR3 consists of 14 residues. Trimming cost V 7 bases and J 5 bases, with 16 bases left between them. The CDR3 DNA reads TGTGCCAGCAATGGGCCGGGAGTTAGAGATACGCAGTATTTT. It yields the protein CASNGPGVRDTQYF.

The sample holds many counts of this clonotype. The J gene is TRBJ2-3, the V gene TRBV20-1, with 13 bases aligning to TRBD2. V trimming: 5 bases; J trimming: 2 bases; junction bases outside the gene matches: 7. The V gene's germline CDR1 is DFQATT and CDR2 SNEGSKA (reference sequence). The CDR3 loop spans 16 amino acids. CDR3 DNA: TGCAGTGCTGGCCGGACTAGCGGGGGAGACACAGATACGCAGTATTTT. Encoded protein: CSAGRTSGGDTDTQYF.

This clonotype turned up a few times. The chain couples TRBV5-1 to TRBJ2-3; TRBD2 matches 14 bases. The V and J ends lost 4 bases and 4 bases, in that order; junction bases with no gene match: 5. Germline assignment: CDR1 SGHRS and CDR2 YFSETQ. This CDR3 has 16 amino acids. The CDR3 DNA is TGCGCCAGCAGCGAGGGACTAGCGGGAGTCGCAGATACGCAGTATTTT. This codes for CASSEGLAGVADTQYF.

The rearrangement joins TRBV10-3 to TRBJ2-5; 12 bases agree with TRBD2. The CDR3 contains 16 residues. Germline CDR1 ENHRY, CDR2 SYGVKD. The V gene end was trimmed by 6 bases and the J gene end by 1 base; junction bases not matched to a gene: 6. CDR3 sequence reads: CAISHTSGGLQETQYF. CDR3 DNA: TGTGCCATCAGCCACACTAGCGGGGGGCTCCAAGAGACCCAGTACTTC.

The gene calls are TRBV12-3 or TRBV12-4 and TRBJ2-1; D call uncertain. V was cut by 2 bases and J by 1 base, with 12 bases left in between. The CDR3 has 16 amino acids. The CDR3 sequence: CASSLFVSYSYNEQFF. The CDR3 coding sequence is TGTGCCAGCAGTTTATTCGTCTCGTATTCCTACAATGAGCAGTTCTTC.

At least ten counts were recorded for this clonotype. This chain uses TRBV3-1 with TRBJ2-1, with a tentative D call TRBD2 (6 bases). V dropped 1 base and J dropped 6 bases, with 10 bases sitting between them. Germline-derived CDR1 and CDR2 are LGHDT and YNNKEL (reference sequence). This CDR3 region has 14 residues. The CDR3 region has the DNA TGTGCCAGCAGCCAAGGTCACGGGGGCAATGAGCAGTTCTTC. It codes for CASSQGHGGNEQFF.

This clonotype was recorded a few times. CDR3 region: CASSYGPGGPDEQFF. As DNA, the CDR3 is TGTGCCAGCAGTTACGGGCCGGGAGGGCCGGATGAGCAGTTCTTC. The chain joins TRBV6-2 or TRBV6-3 to TRBJ2-1, with 8 nucleotides matching TRBD2. Germline CDR1 and CDR2: MNHEY and SVGEGT. CDR3 length: 15 residues. Germline trimming cut 2 bases from V and 8 bases from J; bases unmatched to any gene: 8.

The CDR3 coding sequence is TGTGCCGATAGCGGGAGTGTAACAGATACGCAGTATTTT. Its translation: CADSGSVTDTQYF. This rearrangement joins TRBV15 to TRBJ2-3; the match to TRBD2 covers 9 bases. The germline V gene has CDR1 LNHNV and CDR2 YYDKDF (reference sequence). The CDR3 is 13 residues long. Trimming took 11 bases from V and 3 from J; bases not matched to a gene: 6.

This clonotype appeared a few times. V usage is TRBV7-2 and J usage is TRBJ2-3, with 11 bases aligning to TRBD2. The J segment lost 5 bases and the V segment lost 0 bases, leaving 4 bases of the junction unmatched. This CDR3 comprises 16 residues. CDR1 and CDR2 from the germline V gene are SGHTA and FQGNSA. Here the CDR3 DNA reads TGTGCCAGCAGCTTAGCGCTAACTAGCGGGGGAGATACGCAGTATTTT. This encodes CASSLALTSGGDTQYF. Looking up the rest from reference TRBV7-2 and TRBJ2-3 gives the full variable domain: GAGVSQSPSNKVTEKGKDVELRCDPISGHTALYWYRQSLGQGLEFLIYFQGNSAPDKSGLPSDRFSAERTGGSVSTLTIQRTQQEDSAVYLCASSLALTSGGDTQYFGPGTRLTVL.

This clonotype was counted only a few times. The chain combines TRBV2 with TRBJ2-5, with D maybe TRBD1 (6 bases). Germline V gene data show CDR1 as SNHLY and CDR2 as FYNNEI. This CDR3 region has 13 residues. V was pared by 3 bases and J by 4 bases, with 9 bases between. The CDR3 loop is CASSDLGGETQYF. As DNA, the CDR3 is TGTGCCAGCAGTGATCTAGGGGGAGAGACCCAGTACTTC.

V gene TRBV4-1 combines with J gene TRBJ2-1; D may be TRBD1 (6 bases). V was trimmed by 0 bases and J by 3 bases, leaving 12 bases between them. The CDR3 loop spans 16 amino acids. Looked up from germline, CDR1 is MGHRA and CDR2 is YSYEKL. CDR3 protein: CASSQDSRGRYNEQFF. The CDR3 bases are TGCGCCAGCAGCCAAGATTCCAGGGGTCGCTACAATGAGCAGTTCTTC.

This clonotype has only a few counts. The V gene is TRBV3-1, the J gene TRBJ2-1; D unresolved. The CDR3 contains 16 residues. CDR1 is LGHDT, CDR2 YNNKEL, per germline (reference sequence). Between the trimmed V and J ends, which lost 0 bases and 0 bases, there was a span of 9 bases. CDR3 bases: TGTGCCAGCAGCCAAGAGCTCAGGAGCTCCTACAATGAGCAGTTCTTC. Its translation is CASSQELRSSYNEQFF.

This clonotype turned up a few times. The chain couples TRBV3-1 to TRBJ2-2; D uncertain. Germline V gene sequence: CDR1 LGHDT, CDR2 YNNKEL (reference sequence). The CDR3 runs 14 residues. V was clipped by 4 bases and J by 6 bases, with 12 bases between them. CDR3 DNA sequence: TGTGCCAGCAGCCCCTTTTACCCGGCCGGGGAGCTGTTTTTT. Translation gives CASSPFYPAGELFF.

This clonotype was seen a handful of times. This chain joins TRBV10-3 and TRBJ1-2, with D possibly TRBD1 on 6 matching bases. Germline V gene lookup returns CDR1 ENHRY and CDR2 SYGVKD. This CDR3 spans 13 amino acids. Trimming cost V 2 bases and J 3 bases, with 7 bases left between them. The CDR3 loop reads CAISERGYYGYTF. The CDR3 nucleotides read TGTGCCATCAGTGAGAGGGGGTACTATGGCTACACCTTC.

This clonotype was detected only a few times. V is TRBV4-3 and J is TRBJ2-7; 12 bases are shared with TRBD2. The J segment lost 0 bases and the V segment lost 0 bases, leaving 12 bases of the junction unmatched. Germline-derived CDR1 and CDR2 are LGHNA and YSLEER. This CDR3 spans 20 amino acids. CDR3 loop: CASSQDTGEKTSGSSYEQYF. As DNA, the CDR3 is TGCGCCAGCAGCCAAGATACGGGGGAAAAGACTAGCGGGAGCTCCTACGAGCAGTACTTC.

The chain is built from TRBV4-1 and TRBJ1-2; D gene ambiguous. The CDR3 length is 14 residues. Germline lookup yields CDR1 MGHRA and CDR2 YSYEKL. V lost 2 bases, J lost 7 bases, and 14 bases lay in between. CDR3 region: CASSQPAYEGGYTF. As DNA, the CDR3 is TGCGCCAGCAGCCAACCAGCATATGAGGGTGGCTACACCTTC.

This clonotype was recorded a few times. The chain carries TRBV30 and TRBJ1-1, with D unresolved. CDR3 size: 13 residues. The germline gives CDR1 GTSNPN, CDR2 SVGIG (reference sequence). V lost 0 bases and J 2 bases, leaving 7 bases between the germline ends. CDR3 amino acids: CAWSVDANTEAFF. The CDR3 bases are TGTGCCTGGAGTGTTGATGCTAACACTGAAGCTTTCTTT.

This clonotype was counted only a few times. The genes are TRBV4-3 and TRBJ2-5, with D perhaps TRBD1 (6 bases). The CDR3 has 16 amino acids. Trimming pared 0 bases from V and 3 bases from J, leaving 14 bases between. Per the germline V gene, CDR1 is LGHNA and CDR2 is YSLEER. The CDR3 DNA is TGCGCCAGCAGCCAAGATGCCCCCGGGACAAAAGAGACCCAGTACTTC. This codes for CASSQDAPGTKETQYF.

V is TRBV9 and J is TRBJ1-1, with no clear D. CDR1 and CDR2 from the germline V gene are SGDLS and YYNGEE. The V gene lost 0 bases and the J gene lost 1 base, with 16 bases spanning the gap. The CDR3 has 17 residues. CDR3 DNA sequence: TGTGCCAGCAGCGTAGACGCCGGGAATTGGAGGAACACTGAAGCTTTCTTT. It translates to CASSVDAGNWRNTEAFF.

The chain carries TRBV28 and TRBJ2-3; 8 positions agree with TRBD2. Germline CDR1 reads MDHEN; CDR2 reads SYDVKM. The CDR3 runs to 15 residues. Trimming cost V 5 bases and J 4 bases; bases outside gene matches: 8. CDR3 region: CASSTAGGRADTQYF. Here the CDR3 DNA reads TGTGCCAGCAGTACCGCGGGGGGCCGTGCAGATACGCAGTATTTT.

Concerning this clonotype: A much larger clone differs by one base, so this may be a read error. This chain joins TRBV20-1 and TRBJ2-1; 8 positions agree with TRBD2. J lost 5 bases, V lost 8 bases, and 14 bases had no gene match. CDR1 and CDR2 (germline): DFQATT, SNEGSKA (reference sequence). This CDR3 comprises 15 residues. CDR3 coding DNA: TGCAGTCTCAGGCTTGGCGGGAGGAATCACAATGAGCAGTTCTTC. This sequence encodes CSLRLGGRNHNEQFF.

The sample holds a few counts of this clonotype. This chain connects TRBV4-2 to TRBJ2-3; D unresolved. Germline values: CDR1 LGHNA, CDR2 YNFKEQ. The ends were cut back, 5 bases at V and 3 bases at J, with 18 bases in the middle. The CDR3 has 16 amino acids. The CDR3 protein is CASSFRIVHRTDTQYF. CDR3 DNA: TGTGCCAGCAGCTTCAGGATCGTGCACCGGACAGATACGCAGTATTTT.

This clonotype was observed a few times. Since a much larger clone is just one base distant, this may be a read error. The chain links TRBV7-6 to TRBJ2-1, with D hard to call. Germline V gene sequence: CDR1 SGHVS, CDR2 FNYEAQ. V gave up 4 bases and J gave up 4 bases, with 8 bases separating them. The CDR3 covers 13 residues. CDR3 nucleotides: TGTGCCAGCAGCTCCGGAGAGTACAATGAGCAGTTCTTC. It is translated as CASSSGEYNEQFF.

The chain combines TRBV7-9 with TRBJ2-1, with D unclear. The germline V gene encodes CDR1 SEHNR and CDR2 FQNEAQ (reference sequence). This CDR3 is built from 12 residues. V was trimmed by 3 bases and J by 5 bases, leaving 5 bases between them. The CDR3 nucleotides read TGTGCCAGCAGCTTTCATCACAATGAGCAGTTCTTC. It is translated as CASSFHHNEQFF.

In this sample, this clonotype turned up many times. The chain links TRBV11-2 to TRBJ1-5; 11 positions agree with TRBD1. Germline CDR1 SGHAT, CDR2 FQNNGV. The CDR3 has 19 amino acids. Trimming took 4 bases from V and 2 from J; bases not matched to a gene: 13. This chain's CDR3 is CASSSPLTLGQGGNQPQHF. DNA of the CDR3: TGTGCCAGCAGCTCCCCCCTTACCTTGGGACAGGGGGGCAATCAGCCCCAGCATTTT.

This chain links TRBV6-5 with TRBJ2-5; D is undetermined. CDR1 and CDR2 from the germline V gene are MNHEY and SVGAGI. Trimming removed 5 bases from V and 5 bases from J, with 6 bases in between. This CDR3 spans 11 amino acids. The CDR3 region is CASSGDETQYF. As DNA, the CDR3 is TGTGCCAGCAGTGGAGATGAGACCCAGTACTTC.

This clonotype was picked up one time. The DNA for the CDR3 is TGTGCCAGCAACCTCGGCACAGATGTCTACGAGCAGTACTTC. Its translation is CASNLGTDVYEQYF. J is TRBJ2-7 and V is TRBV5-6; D is uncertain. The CDR3 covers 14 residues. V was clipped by 6 bases and J by 3 bases, with 16 bases between them. Germline V gene sequence: CDR1 SGHDT, CDR2 YYEEEE.

The chain employs TRBV2 and TRBJ2-2; TRBD2 agrees at 13 bases. This CDR3 has 16 amino acids. Germline CDR1 reads SNHLY; CDR2 reads FYNNEI. V shed 6 bases, J shed 7 bases, and the junction held 8 bases outside the gene matches. CDR3 in amino acids: CASRKLAGGRVGELFF. Here the CDR3 DNA reads TGTGCCAGCAGGAAACTAGCGGGGGGGCGTGTCGGGGAGCTGTTTTTT. The full variable domain, its missing parts supplied by reference TRBV2 and TRBJ2-2, is EPEVTQTPSHQVTQMGQEVILRCVPISNHLYFYWYRQILGQKVEFLVSFYNNEISEKSEIFDDQFSVERPDGSNFTLKIRSTKLEDSAMYFCASRKLAGGRVGELFFGEGSRLTVL.

This clonotype has more than one count but fewer than ten. The chain is built from TRBV7-2 and TRBJ2-7; D ambiguous. Germline loops: CDR1 SGHTA, CDR2 FQGNSA. Trimming cost V 1 base and J 1 base, with 14 bases left between them. The CDR3 has 16 amino acids. DNA for the CDR3: TGTGCCAGCAGCTTAGGGTATCCGGACGGTTCCTACGAGCAGTACTTC. Residues: CASSLGYPDGSYEQYF.

The sample holds a few counts of this clonotype. This sequence joins TRBV30 and TRBJ2-2; possible D gene TRBD2, 5 bases. Germline V gene sequence: CDR1 GTSNPN, CDR2 SVGIG (reference sequence). With 0 bases removed from V and 4 bases from J, the gap between germline ends came to 12 bases. The length of the CDR3 is 15 residues. For the CDR3, the DNA is TGTGCCTGGAGTGTTCAACTGGGGAGCACCGGGGAGCTGTTTTTT. This encodes CAWSVQLGSTGELFF.